Given below is one T cell receptor beta chain in context. V was trimmed by 3 bases and J by 3 bases, leaving 12 bases between them. The germline V gene has CDR1 MRHNA and CDR2 SNTAGT. The CDR3 covers 14 residues. The record originates from a study of cytomegalovirus exposure and HLA in healthy donors. PCR amplification relied on 60 Vbeta primers (plus 13 Jbeta primers). Using immunoSEQ multiplex PCR, the repertoire was profiled, and TCRdb retains in-frame clones only, with some absent. The table shows 90,000 to 100,000 clones, with 77% occurring only once. This rearrangement joins TRBV6-4 to TRBJ2-7; D remains ambiguous. This clonotype was obtained from a female donor in good health and CMV-seronegative. The sample taken for sequencing was PBMCs. The CDR3 spells CASSENSPHYEQYF. In nucleotides, the CDR3 is TGTGCCAGCAGTGAGAACAGCCCCCACTACGAGCAGTACTTC.